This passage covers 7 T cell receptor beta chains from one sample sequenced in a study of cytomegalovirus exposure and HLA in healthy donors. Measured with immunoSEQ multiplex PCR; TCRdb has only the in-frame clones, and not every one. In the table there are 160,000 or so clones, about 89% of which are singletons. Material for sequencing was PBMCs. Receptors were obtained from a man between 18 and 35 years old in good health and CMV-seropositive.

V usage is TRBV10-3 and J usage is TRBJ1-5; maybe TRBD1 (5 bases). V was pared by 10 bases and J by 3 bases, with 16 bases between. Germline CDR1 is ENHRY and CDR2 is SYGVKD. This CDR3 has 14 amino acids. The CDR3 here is CATSLTGPNQPQHF. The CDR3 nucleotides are TGTGCCACCTCCCTTACAGGCCCCAATCAGCCCCAGCATTTT.

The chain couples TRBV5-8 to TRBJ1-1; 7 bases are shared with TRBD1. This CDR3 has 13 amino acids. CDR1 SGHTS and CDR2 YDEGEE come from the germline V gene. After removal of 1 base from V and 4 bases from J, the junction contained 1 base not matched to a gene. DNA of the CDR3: TGTGCCAGCAGCTTGAGGGGGCCCACTGAAGCTTTCTTT. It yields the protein CASSLRGPTEAFF.

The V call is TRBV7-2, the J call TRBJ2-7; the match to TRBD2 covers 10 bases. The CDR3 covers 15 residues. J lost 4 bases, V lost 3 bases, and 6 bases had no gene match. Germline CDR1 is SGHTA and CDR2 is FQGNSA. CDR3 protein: CASSLLAGVVYEQYF. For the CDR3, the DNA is TGTGCCAGCAGCTTGCTAGCGGGGGTAGTATACGAGCAGTACTTC.

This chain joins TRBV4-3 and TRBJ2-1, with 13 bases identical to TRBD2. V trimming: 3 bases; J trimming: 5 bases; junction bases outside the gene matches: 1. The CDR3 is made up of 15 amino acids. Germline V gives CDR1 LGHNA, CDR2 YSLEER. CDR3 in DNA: TGCGCCAGCAGCCACGGACTAGCGGGAGACAATGAGCAGTTCTTC. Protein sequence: CASSHGLAGDNEQFF.

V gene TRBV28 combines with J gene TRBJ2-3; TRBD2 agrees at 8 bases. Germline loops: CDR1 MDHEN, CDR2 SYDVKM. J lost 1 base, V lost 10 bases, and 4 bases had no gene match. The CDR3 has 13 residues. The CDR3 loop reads CATLTSGTDTQYF. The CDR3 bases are TGTGCCACCTTGACTAGCGGCACAGATACGCAGTATTTT.

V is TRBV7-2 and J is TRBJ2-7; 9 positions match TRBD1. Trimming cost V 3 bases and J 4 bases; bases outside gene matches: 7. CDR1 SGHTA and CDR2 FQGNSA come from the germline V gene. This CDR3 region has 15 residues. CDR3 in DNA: TGTGCCAGCAGCTTCCCGGGACAGGGTTTTTACGAGCAGTACTTC. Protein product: CASSFPGQGFYEQYF.

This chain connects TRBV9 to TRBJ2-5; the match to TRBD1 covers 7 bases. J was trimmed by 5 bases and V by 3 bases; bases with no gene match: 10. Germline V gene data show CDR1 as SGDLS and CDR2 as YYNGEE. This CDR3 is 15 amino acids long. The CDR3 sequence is CASSGSGGQVETQYF. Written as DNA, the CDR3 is TGTGCCAGCAGCGGGTCAGGGGGTCAAGTGGAGACCCAGTACTTC.